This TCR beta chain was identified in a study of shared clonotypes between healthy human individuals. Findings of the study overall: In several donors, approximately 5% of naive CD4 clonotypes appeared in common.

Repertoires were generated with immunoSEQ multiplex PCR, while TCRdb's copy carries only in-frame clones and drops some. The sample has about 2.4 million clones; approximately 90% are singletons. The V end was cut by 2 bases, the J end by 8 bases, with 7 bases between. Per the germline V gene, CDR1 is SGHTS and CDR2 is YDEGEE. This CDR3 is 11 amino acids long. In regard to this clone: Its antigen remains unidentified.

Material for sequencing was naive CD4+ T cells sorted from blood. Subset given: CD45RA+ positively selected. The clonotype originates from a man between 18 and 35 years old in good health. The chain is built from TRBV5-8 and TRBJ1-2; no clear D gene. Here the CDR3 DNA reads TGTGCCAGCAGCTTTACCGGCGGCTACACCTTC. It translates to CASSFTGGYTF.